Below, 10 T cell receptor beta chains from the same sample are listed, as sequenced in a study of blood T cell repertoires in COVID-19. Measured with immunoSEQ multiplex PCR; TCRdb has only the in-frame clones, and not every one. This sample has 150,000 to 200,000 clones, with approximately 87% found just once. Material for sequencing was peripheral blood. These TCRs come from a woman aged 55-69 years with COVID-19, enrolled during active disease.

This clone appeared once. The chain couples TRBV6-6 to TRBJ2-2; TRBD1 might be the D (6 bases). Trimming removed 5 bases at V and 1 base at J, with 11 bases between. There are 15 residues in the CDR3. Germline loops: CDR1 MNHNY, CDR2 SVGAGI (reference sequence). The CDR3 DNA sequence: TGTGCCAGCAGTCGGGACACAAGGAACACCGGGGAGCTGTTTTTT. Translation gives CASSRDTRNTGELFF.

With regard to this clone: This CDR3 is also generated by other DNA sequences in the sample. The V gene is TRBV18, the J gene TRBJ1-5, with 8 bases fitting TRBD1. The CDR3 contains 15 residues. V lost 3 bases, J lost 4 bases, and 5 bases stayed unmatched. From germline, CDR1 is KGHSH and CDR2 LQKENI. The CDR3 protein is CASSPGTGGNQPQHF. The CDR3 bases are TGTGCCAGCTCACCCGGGACAGGAGGAAATCAGCCCCAGCATTTT.

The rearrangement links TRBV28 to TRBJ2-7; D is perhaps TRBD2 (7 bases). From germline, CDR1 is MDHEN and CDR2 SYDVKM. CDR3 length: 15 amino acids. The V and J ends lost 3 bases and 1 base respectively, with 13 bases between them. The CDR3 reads CASSLGAGASYEQYF. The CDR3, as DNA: TGTGCCAGCAGTTTGGGGGCGGGGGCGTCCTACGAGCAGTACTTC.

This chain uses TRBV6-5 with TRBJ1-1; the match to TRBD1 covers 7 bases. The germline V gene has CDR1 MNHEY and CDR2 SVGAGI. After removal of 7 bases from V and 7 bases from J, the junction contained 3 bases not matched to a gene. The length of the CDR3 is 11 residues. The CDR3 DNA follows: TGTGCCAGCACTTGGACAGGTGAAGCTTTCTTT. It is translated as CASTWTGEAFF.

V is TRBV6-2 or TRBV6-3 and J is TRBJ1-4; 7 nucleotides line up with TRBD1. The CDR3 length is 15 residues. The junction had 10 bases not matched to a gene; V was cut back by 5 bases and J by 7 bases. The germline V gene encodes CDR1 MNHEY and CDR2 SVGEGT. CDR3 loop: CASSRETGNTEKLFF. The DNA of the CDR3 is TGTGCCAGCAGTCGCGAGACAGGGAATACTGAAAAACTGTTTTTT.

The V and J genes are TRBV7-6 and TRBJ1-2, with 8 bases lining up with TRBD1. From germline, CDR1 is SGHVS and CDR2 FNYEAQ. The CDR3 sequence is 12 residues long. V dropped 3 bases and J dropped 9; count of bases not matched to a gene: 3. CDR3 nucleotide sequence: TGTGCCAGCAGCTTTACAGGGGGGAGCTACACCTTC. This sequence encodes CASSFTGGSYTF. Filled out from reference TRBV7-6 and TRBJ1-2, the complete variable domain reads GAGVSQSPRYKVTKRGQDVALRCDPISGHVSLYWYRQALGQGPEFLTYFNYEAQQDKSGLPNDRFSAERPEGSISTLTIQRTEQRDSAMYRCASSFTGGSYTFGSGTRLTVV.

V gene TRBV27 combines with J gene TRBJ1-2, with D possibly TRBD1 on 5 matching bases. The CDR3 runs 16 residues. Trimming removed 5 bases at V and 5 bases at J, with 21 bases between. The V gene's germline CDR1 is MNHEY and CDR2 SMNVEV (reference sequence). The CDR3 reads CASSRLKLSAGYGYTF. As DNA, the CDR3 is TGTGCCAGCAGTCGTCTTAAACTTTCGGCAGGGTATGGCTACACCTTC.

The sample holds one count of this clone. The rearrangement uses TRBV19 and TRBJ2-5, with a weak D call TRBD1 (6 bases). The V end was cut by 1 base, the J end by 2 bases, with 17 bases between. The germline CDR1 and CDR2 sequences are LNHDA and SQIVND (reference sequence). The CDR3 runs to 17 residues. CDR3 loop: CASSIVRFRGQQETQYF. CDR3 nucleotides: TGTGCCAGTAGTATAGTGAGGTTCAGGGGACAACAAGAGACCCAGTACTTC.

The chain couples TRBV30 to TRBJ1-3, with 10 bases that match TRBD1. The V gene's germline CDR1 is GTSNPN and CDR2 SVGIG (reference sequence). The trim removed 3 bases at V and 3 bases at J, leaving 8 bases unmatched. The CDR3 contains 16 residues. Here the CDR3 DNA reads TGTGCCTGGAGCGATTTAGGGACAGGGGTTGGAAACACCATATATTTT. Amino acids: CAWSDLGTGVGNTIYF.

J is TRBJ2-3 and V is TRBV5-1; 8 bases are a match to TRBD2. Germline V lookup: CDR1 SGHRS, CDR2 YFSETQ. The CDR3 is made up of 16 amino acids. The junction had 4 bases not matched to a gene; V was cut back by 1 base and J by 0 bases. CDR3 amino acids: CASSLWASGSTDTQYF. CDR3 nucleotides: TGCGCCAGCAGCTTGTGGGCTAGCGGGAGCACAGATACGCAGTATTTT.